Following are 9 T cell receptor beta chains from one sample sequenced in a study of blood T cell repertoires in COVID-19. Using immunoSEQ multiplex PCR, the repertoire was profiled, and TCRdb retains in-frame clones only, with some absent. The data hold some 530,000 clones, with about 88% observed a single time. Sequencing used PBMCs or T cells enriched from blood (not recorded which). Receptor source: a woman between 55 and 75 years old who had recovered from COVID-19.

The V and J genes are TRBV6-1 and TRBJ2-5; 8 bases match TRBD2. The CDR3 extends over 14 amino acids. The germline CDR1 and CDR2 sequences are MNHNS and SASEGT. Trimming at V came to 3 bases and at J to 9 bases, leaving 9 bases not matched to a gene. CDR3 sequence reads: CASSESRGRGAQYF. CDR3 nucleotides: TGTGCCAGCAGTGAGTCTCGGGGGCGGGGGGCCCAGTACTTC.

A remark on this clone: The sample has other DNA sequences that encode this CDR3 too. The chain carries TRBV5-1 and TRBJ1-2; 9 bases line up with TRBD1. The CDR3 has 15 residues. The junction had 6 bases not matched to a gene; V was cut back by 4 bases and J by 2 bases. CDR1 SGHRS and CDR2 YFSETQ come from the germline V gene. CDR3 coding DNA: TGCGCCAGCAGCCTCCCGGGACAGGGAAACTATGGCTACACCTTC. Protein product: CASSLPGQGNYGYTF.

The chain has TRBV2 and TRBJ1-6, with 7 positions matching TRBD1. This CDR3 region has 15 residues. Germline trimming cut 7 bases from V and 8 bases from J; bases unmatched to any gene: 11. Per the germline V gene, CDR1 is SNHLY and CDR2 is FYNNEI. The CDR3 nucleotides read TGTGCCAGCACCCTATCGACAGGGACCCATTCACCCCTCCACTTT. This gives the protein CASTLSTGTHSPLHF.

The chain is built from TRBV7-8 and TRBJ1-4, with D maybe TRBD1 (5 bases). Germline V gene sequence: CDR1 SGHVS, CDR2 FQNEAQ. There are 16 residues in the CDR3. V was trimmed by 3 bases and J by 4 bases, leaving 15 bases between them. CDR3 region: CASSFSVRDGNEKLFF. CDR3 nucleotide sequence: TGTGCCAGCAGCTTTTCAGTGCGGGACGGTAATGAAAAACTGTTTTTT.

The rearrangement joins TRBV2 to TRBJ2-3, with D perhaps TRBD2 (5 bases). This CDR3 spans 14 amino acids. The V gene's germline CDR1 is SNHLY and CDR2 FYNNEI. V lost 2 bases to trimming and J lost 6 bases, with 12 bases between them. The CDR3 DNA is TGTGCCAGCAGTGAAAGTGGGTCGGGGGATACGCAGTATTTT. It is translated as CASSESGSGDTQYF.

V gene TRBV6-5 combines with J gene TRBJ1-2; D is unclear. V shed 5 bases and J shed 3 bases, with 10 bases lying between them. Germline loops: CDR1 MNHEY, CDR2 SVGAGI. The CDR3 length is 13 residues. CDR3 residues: CASSTEVDYGYTF. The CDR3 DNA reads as TGTGCCAGCAGTACGGAGGTGGACTATGGCTACACCTTC.

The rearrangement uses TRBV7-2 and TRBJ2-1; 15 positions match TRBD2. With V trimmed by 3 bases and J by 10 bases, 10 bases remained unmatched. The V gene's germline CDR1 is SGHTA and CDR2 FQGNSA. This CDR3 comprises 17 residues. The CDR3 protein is CASSFGGTSGGQREQFF. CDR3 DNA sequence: TGTGCCAGCAGCTTCGGTGGGACTAGCGGGGGGCAGCGGGAGCAGTTCTTC.

CDR3 sequence: CATSGQAGGRNEQFF. The CDR3 DNA is TGTGCCACCAGTGGTCAAGCGGGGGGAAGGAATGAGCAGTTCTTC. The chain combines TRBV24-1 with TRBJ2-1, with 9 positions matching TRBD2. This CDR3 has 15 residues. Per germline, CDR1 KGHDR and CDR2 SFDVKD. The J segment lost 7 bases and the V segment lost 5 bases, leaving 8 bases of the junction unmatched.

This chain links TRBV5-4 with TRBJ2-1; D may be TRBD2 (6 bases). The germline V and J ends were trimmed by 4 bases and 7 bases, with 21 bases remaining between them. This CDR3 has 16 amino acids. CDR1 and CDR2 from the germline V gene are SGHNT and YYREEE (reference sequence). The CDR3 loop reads CASSPGPGGTGNEQFF. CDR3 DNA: TGTGCCAGCAGCCCAGGTCCCGGGGGTACCGGAAATGAGCAGTTCTTC. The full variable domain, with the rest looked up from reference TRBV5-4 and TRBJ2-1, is ETGVTQSPTHLIKTRGQQVTLRCSSQSGHNTVSWYQQALGQGPQFIFQYYREEENGRGNFPPRFSGLQFPNYSSELNVNALELDDSALYLCASSPGPGGTGNEQFFGPGTRLTVL.